A selection of T cell receptor beta chains follows, all from one sample in a study of read filtering for tumor transcriptome and immune sequencing. TCRdb re-derived calls from the reads in MiXCR, one entry per CDR3 protein. The sample carries 12,000 to 15,000 distinct CDR3 sequences, roughly 20% recorded once. Specimen: a population of CD138-negative cells sorted from bone marrow. Every receptor here comes from a donor over 35 with multiple myeloma. The CDR3 runs from the conserved cysteine through the conserved F or W. A D gene is named only where the DNA matches it firmly. Rows give clone size only sometimes, using once, few, many, or a class for an expanded clone.

d_gene,v_gene,abundance,j_gene,CDR3nt,CDR3aa
.,TRBV7-9,many,TRBJ2-2,TGTGCCAGCAGCTTCCCGATGGGGACCGGGGAGCTGTTTTTT,CASSFPMGTGELFF
.,TRBV2,many,TRBJ1-2,TGTGCCAGCATAAGAGGGGGAAGCGGCTACACCTTC,CASIRGGSGYTF
.,TRBV20-1,.,TRBJ1-1,TGCAGTGCTAGTTCAGCGAACACTGAAGCTTTCTTT,CSASSANTEAFF
.,TRBV10-3,.,TRBJ2-3,TGTGCCACGCGGACCGATGCTCGCACAGATACGCAGTATTTT,CATRTDARTDTQYF
.,TRBV6-2/TRBV6-3,many,TRBJ2-1,TGTGCCAGCAGTTGCCTTGGACTGGGGTTCTTC,CASSCLGLGFF
TRBD1,TRBV7-9,.,TRBJ2-2,TGTGCCAGCAGCTTGGGACAGGGGGCCACCGGGGAGCTGTTTTTT,CASSLGQGATGELFF
.,TRBV2,many,TRBJ2-1,TGTGCCAGCAGTGTACAGCCCCAGGGTGAGCAGTTCTTC,CASSVQPQGEQFF
.,TRBV7-8,few,TRBJ2-2,TGTGCCAGCAGCCCTATTGCCGGGGAGCTGTTTTTT,CASSPIAGELFF
.,TRBV11-2,few,TRBJ2-5,TGTGCCAGCAGCTACGGGGAGACCCAGTACTTC,CASSYGETQYF
TRBD2,TRBV15,many,TRBJ2-5,TGTGCCACCAGCAAGACTAGCGGGAGTGTTGAGACCCAGTACTTC,CATSKTSGSVETQYF
.,TRBV6-2/TRBV6-3,many,TRBJ2-7,TGTGCCAGCAGCATGGGACGGTTCGTCGTGCAGTACTTC,CASSMGRFVVQYF
.,TRBV7-9,many,TRBJ2-1,TGTGCCAGCAGCTTAGCGGGAGCTCTTGATGAGCAGTTCTTC,CASSLAGALDEQFF
.,TRBV7-9,medium-sized,TRBJ2-7,TGTGCCAGCAGCTTAGGCACGAGCTCCTACGAGCAGTACTTC,CASSLGTSSYEQYF
.,TRBV20-1,.,TRBJ2-1,TGCAGTGCGGGCAGGTACAATGAGCAGTTCTTC,CSAGRYNEQFF
.,TRBV5-1,many,TRBJ2-2,TGCGCCAGCAGACTTATTAGCGTCACCGGGGAGCTGTTTTTT,CASRLISVTGELFF
.,TRBV20-1,many,TRBJ2-1,TGCAGTGCTAGAGATCCGGCAAACGGCAGGAATGAGCAGTTCTTC,CSARDPANGRNEQFF
.,TRBV19,.,TRBJ1-4,TGTGCCAGTGGTGCCCGGACCGCGGCGACTGAAATACTGTTTTTT,CASGARTAATEILFF
.,TRBV7-9,many,TRBJ2-7,TGTGCCAGCAGCTCCTCTGGGTACGAGCAGTACTTC,CASSSSGYEQYF
TRBD2,TRBV27,many,TRBJ2-2,TGTGCCAGCAGTCCGAACAGACTAGCGGAAACGAACACCGGGGAGCTGTTTTTT,CASSPNRLAETNTGELFF
.,TRBV5-4,.,TRBJ2-5,TGTGCCAGCAGCCGTAGCAGACTCCAAGAGACCCAGTACTTC,CASSRSRLQETQYF
.,TRBV7-2,.,TRBJ1-4,TGTGCCAGCAGCTTATTGCAGAATGAAAAACTGTTTTTT,CASSLLQNEKLFF
.,TRBV6-1,few,TRBJ2-4,TGTGCCAGCAGTGCCTCCAAGTCAGCCAAAAACATTCAGTACTTC,CASSASKSAKNIQYF
TRBD1,TRBV7-9,.,TRBJ1-2,TGTGCCAGCAGCTTGTCAAATGGACAGGGGGCCTATGGCTACACCTTC,CASSLSNGQGAYGYTF
.,TRBV5-6,many,TRBJ1-4,TGTGCCAGCAGCTTGGGACTTGAAGAAAAACTGTTTTTT,CASSLGLEEKLFF
TRBD2,TRBV4-1,many,TRBJ2-5,TGCGCCAGCAGCCCACCACTAGCGGGAAAACAAGAGACCCAGTACTTC,CASSPPLAGKQETQYF
.,TRBV30,many,TRBJ2-1,TGTGCCTGTCCCCAAAGCTCCTACAATGAGCAGTTCTTC,CACPQSSYNEQFF
.,TRBV15,.,TRBJ2-7,TGTGCCACCAGCAGAGTGGGGGCCTACGAGCAGTACTTC,CATSRVGAYEQYF
.,TRBV2,.,TRBJ1-5,TGTGCCAGCAGAGCAGCTAGCAATCAGCCCCAGCATTTT,CASRAASNQPQHF
.,TRBV20-1,.,TRBJ1-1,TGCAGTGCTAGAGATGGCCAGGGTATGAAAGCTTTCTTT,CSARDGQGMKAFF
.,TRBV7-9,many,TRBJ2-1,TGTGCCAGCAGCTCGAGGGGGAGCTCCTACAATGAGCAGTTCTTC,CASSSRGSSYNEQFF
TRBD2,TRBV19,.,TRBJ2-7,TGTGCCAGTAGTGGGACTAGCGGTGCCTACGAGCAGTACTTC,CASSGTSGAYEQYF
.,TRBV29-1,many,TRBJ2-5,TGCAGCGCCTGGATCGGTGGGGGTGGGGTGGAAGAGACCCAGTACTTC,CSAWIGGGGVEETQYF
.,TRBV20-1,many,TRBJ1-4,TGCAGTGCTAGTCGGGGAGGGGGTAATGAAAAACTGTTTTTT,CSASRGGGNEKLFF
.,TRBV7-9,many,TRBJ1-4,TGTGCCAGCAGCTTTCAGGGAGCCGGGCCTTTTGCAACTAATGAAAAACTGTTTTTT,CASSFQGAGPFATNEKLFF
.,TRBV27,few,TRBJ2-1,TGTGCCAGCAGTGGGACTTACCGCCCGGAGCAGTTCTTC,CASSGTYRPEQFF
.,TRBV20-1,.,TRBJ1-1,TGCAGTGCTCACCCGGGAGGGGGGGGGATGAACACTGAAGCTTTCTTT,CSAHPGGGGMNTEAFF
TRBD2,TRBV20-1,.,TRBJ2-1,TGCAGTGCGCCCTATAGCGGGGGTCCGAATGAGCAGTTCTTC,CSAPYSGGPNEQFF
.,TRBV14,many,TRBJ2-2,TGTGCCAGCAGCCAACTAGTCCAAGGCGGGGAGCTGTTTTTT,CASSQLVQGGELFF
.,TRBV20-1,.,TRBJ2-4,TGCAGTGCTAGAGAGGGCGAGATAGCCAAAAACATTCAGTACTTC,CSAREGEIAKNIQYF
.,TRBV18,.,TRBJ2-2,TGTGCCAGCTCACCAGTCTGGAACACCGGGGAGCTGTTTTTT,CASSPVWNTGELFF
TRBD2,TRBV4-2,.,TRBJ2-7,TGTGCCAGCAGCCAAGCCCCCAGCGGGGAGGCCTACGAGCAGTACTTC,CASSQAPSGEAYEQYF